Listed here are 20 T cell receptor beta chains from one sample, sequenced in a study of metastatic and nonmetastatic thyroid tumors. MiXCR re-clonotyped the PCR reads for TCRdb. The table includes about 40,000 clones, about 16% detected once. Each patient went into thyroid surgery without having received any treatment. Sequencing was carried out using blood. These receptors were obtained from a female donor with papillary thyroid cancer or a benign thyroid nodule (not recorded which). Some clones in this sample may be carry-over from other donors' samples.

Only one count was recorded for this clone. Just one base apart from a much larger clone, this may be a read error. The V and J genes are TRBV5-8 and TRBJ2-3; D not resolved. CDR1 and CDR2 from the germline V gene are SGHTS and YDEGEE. This CDR3 has 15 amino acids. CDR3 DNA: TGTGCCAGCAGCCGCCGAGGAGTCAGCACAGATACGCATTATTTT. It codes for CASSRRGVSTDTHYF. The full variable domain, rest sourced from reference TRBV5-8 and TRBJ2-3, is EAGVTQSPTHLIKTRGQQATLRCSPISGHTSVYWYQQALGLGLQFLLWYDEGEERNRGNFPPRFSGRQFPNYSSELNVNALELEDSALYLCASSRRGVSTDTHYFGPGTRLTVL.

In this sample, this clone turned up many times. V is TRBV7-8 and J is TRBJ1-1, with TRBD1 identical over 7 bases. Germline assignment: CDR1 SGHVS and CDR2 FQNEAQ. The length of the CDR3 is 13 residues. Trimming took 10 bases from V and 11 from J; bases not matched to a gene: 16. CDR3 DNA sequence: TGTGCCACCAACGGACAGGCGGATCTTGAGGCTTTCTTT. Its protein is CATNGQADLEAFF.

This clone was detected only once. Relative to the germline gene, one junction end is altered; a read error may explain this. The chain combines TRBV5-6 with TRBJ2-5; D might be TRBD1 (6 bases). From germline, CDR1 is SGHDT and CDR2 YYEEEE. The length of the CDR3 is 13 residues. The CDR3 reads CASSPLPGETKYF. Written as DNA, the CDR3 is TGTGCCAGCAGCCCCCTTCCAGGGGAGACCAAGTACTTC. Filled out from reference TRBV5-6 and TRBJ2-5, the complete variable domain reads DAGVTQSPTHLIKTRGQQVTLRCSPKSGHDTVSWYQQALGQGPQFIFQYYEEEERQRGNFPDRFSGHQFPNYSSELNVNALLLGDSALYLCASSPLPGETKYFGPGTRLLVL.

This clone has more than one count but fewer than ten. The V gene is TRBV12-3 or TRBV12-4, the J gene TRBJ2-3; maybe TRBD2 (6 bases). The germline V and J ends were trimmed by 6 bases and 6 bases, with 19 bases remaining between them. The CDR3 is made up of 15 amino acids. DNA for the CDR3: TGTGCCAGCAGCCTCACGGAGGGAGCAGGCGATACGCAGTATTTT. This gives the protein CASSLTEGAGDTQYF.

This clone was seen ten or more times. The rearrangement uses TRBV7-9 and TRBJ1-5; no firm D call. Germline V gene lookup returns CDR1 SEHNR and CDR2 FQNEAQ (reference sequence). V was cut by 4 bases and J by 0 bases, with 16 bases left in between. The CDR3 contains 17 residues. The CDR3 loop reads CASSSGRRPGSNQPQHF. CDR3 coding DNA: TGTGCCAGCAGCTCAGGCCGGCGGCCTGGTAGCAATCAGCCCCAGCATTTT.

Many counts were recorded for this clone. Written as DNA, the CDR3 is TGTGCCATCAGTAACCCGGGACTAGCTTTCCTAGCTGGGGCCAACGTCCTGACTTTC. It specifies CAISNPGLAFLAGANVLTF. V and J are TRBV10-3 and TRBJ2-6; 9 bases map to TRBD2. Germline CDR1 and CDR2: ENHRY and SYGVKD. The CDR3 loop spans 19 amino acids. The ends lost 5 bases at V and 2 bases at J; junction bases unmatched: 13.

J is TRBJ2-7 and V is TRBV6-1, with 8 bases lining up with TRBD2. V shed 8 bases, J shed 0 bases, and the junction held 12 bases outside the gene matches. Germline V gene sequence: CDR1 MNHNS, CDR2 SASEGT. There are 16 residues in the CDR3. CDR3 DNA sequence: TGTGCCAGCTTCCCAGCGGGGGCACGAAGCTCCTACGAGCAGTACTTC. Translation: CASFPAGARSSYEQYF.

This clone was observed at least ten times. A much larger clone sits a single nucleotide away, making a read error possible. The J gene is TRBJ1-5, the V gene TRBV2; no reliable D call. Trimming cost V 3 bases and J 3 bases, with 12 bases left between them. CDR3 size: 15 residues. Per germline, CDR1 SNHLY and CDR2 FYNNEI. The CDR3 DNA follows: TGTGCCAGCAGTGAGAGGGAATGCTACAATCAGCCCCAGCATTTT. The encoded protein is CASSERECYNQPQHF.

The chain has TRBV4-2 and TRBJ2-2, with 14 positions matching TRBD2. With 4 bases clipped from V and 1 base from J, the junction kept 2 bases outside the gene matches. Germline V gene data show CDR1 as LGHNA and CDR2 as YNFKEQ. This CDR3 region has 17 residues. CDR3 coding DNA: TGTGCCAGCAGCCCCGGGACTAGCGGGGGGAACACCGGGGAGCTGTTTTTT. Translation gives CASSPGTSGGNTGELFF.

The chain has TRBV28 and TRBJ1-5, with D unresolved. The V and J ends lost 7 bases and 2 bases respectively, with 15 bases between them. The length of the CDR3 is 15 residues. Germline assignment: CDR1 MDHEN and CDR2 SYDVKM. CDR3 sequence: CASIPGEIRNQPQHF. Here the CDR3 DNA reads TGTGCCAGCATCCCCGGGGAGATCCGCAATCAGCCCCAGCATTTT.

This clone was observed at least ten times. The CDR3 is CASSLLTLGVGGEQFF. CDR3 sequence (DNA): TGTGCCAGCAGCCTACTAACTCTAGGGGTGGGGGGTGAGCAGTTCTTC. The gene calls are TRBV27 and TRBJ2-1; a weak D match, TRBD2 (6 bases). The CDR3 covers 16 residues. Germline V gene lookup returns CDR1 MNHEY and CDR2 SMNVEV (reference sequence). V lost 6 bases to trimming and J lost 9 bases, with 24 bases between them.

This clone was found many times. The genes are TRBV27 and TRBJ2-7; D possibly corresponds to TRBD2 (6 bases). The CDR3 contains 14 residues. V was cut by 1 base and J by 2 bases, with 9 bases left in between. The V gene's germline CDR1 is MNHEY and CDR2 SMNVEV (reference sequence). The CDR3: CASSLFPGAYEQYF. The CDR3 nucleotides read TGTGCCAGCAGTTTATTTCCGGGGGCCTACGAGCAGTACTTC.

This clone was seen repeatedly, ten times or more. CDR3 amino acids: CASSLSNQGSGYTF. The CDR3 bases are TGTGCCAGCAGCTTGTCCAATCAGGGTAGTGGCTACACCTTC. The rearrangement links TRBV7-9 to TRBJ1-2; a weak D match, TRBD1 (5 bases). The V end lost 3 bases, the J end lost 7 bases, and 15 bases lay between the germline ends. Germline V gene sequence: CDR1 SEHNR, CDR2 FQNEAQ (reference sequence). The CDR3 totals 14 residues.

In this sample, this clone turned up many times. The chain recombines TRBV27 with TRBJ2-5; 8 bases are shared with TRBD2. Trimming at V came to 5 bases and at J to 5 bases, leaving 10 bases not matched to a gene. This CDR3 contains 15 residues. Germline CDR1 is MNHEY and CDR2 is SMNVEV (reference sequence). DNA for the CDR3: TGTGCCAGCAGTGGATCGGGGGGGATGGAGGAGACCCAGTACTTC. Amino acid sequence: CASSGSGGMEETQYF.

There are many counts of this clone. The chain joins TRBV19 to TRBJ2-3; TRBD1 might be the D (7 bases). The CDR3 extends over 17 amino acids. Trimming removed 3 bases from V and 4 bases from J, with 20 bases in between. Germline values: CDR1 LNHDA, CDR2 SQIVND (reference sequence). CDR3 DNA: TGTGCCAGTAGTATCGGTGCAGGGGGGTTCGCCGCAGATACGCAGTATTTT. Translated: CASSIGAGGFAADTQYF.

This clone has a count of ten or more. The rearrangement links TRBV7-6 to TRBJ1-5; 7 bases align to TRBD1. There are 14 residues in the CDR3. The germline gives CDR1 SGHVS, CDR2 FNYEAQ. V trimming: 10 bases; J trimming: 2 bases; junction bases outside the gene matches: 8. In nucleotides, the CDR3 is TGTGCCACCTCCACAGGGGTCGGCAATCAGCCCCAGCATTTT. It is translated as CATSTGVGNQPQHF.

This clone was recorded many times. This sequence joins TRBV30 and TRBJ1-3; D unclear. CDR3 length: 15 residues. The V and J ends lost 2 bases and 2 bases respectively, with 13 bases between them. From germline, CDR1 is GTSNPN and CDR2 SVGIG (reference sequence). As DNA, the CDR3 is TGTGCCTGGAGTAATAAGGGAAGTACTGGAAACACCATATATTTT. Translation gives CAWSNKGSTGNTIYF.

This clone was seen ten or more times. This rearrangement joins TRBV18 to TRBJ2-2; D is tentatively TRBD1 or TRBD2 (5 bases each). Germline V gene sequence: CDR1 KGHSH, CDR2 LQKENI. V was pared by 0 bases and J by 3 bases, with 8 bases between. The CDR3 is made up of 15 amino acids. The DNA of the CDR3 is TGTGCCAGCTCACCACCGAGGGGTTACACCGGGGAGCTGTTTTTT. This translates into CASSPPRGYTGELFF.

Many counts were recorded for this clone. The chain recombines TRBV29-1 with TRBJ2-6; D unclear. This CDR3 region has 14 residues. Deletions cut 3 bases from V and 0 bases from J, with 6 bases between. CDR1 SQVTM and CDR2 ANQGSEA come from the germline V gene. CDR3: CSVDSGSGANVLTF. For the CDR3, the DNA is TGCAGCGTTGACTCGGGCTCTGGGGCCAACGTCCTGACTTTC.

This clone was seen at least ten times. V and J are TRBV28 and TRBJ2-7, with TRBD1 matching 8 bases. V lost 4 bases to trimming and J lost 7 bases; unmatched junction nucleotides: 6. Germline V gene sequence: CDR1 MDHEN, CDR2 SYDVKM. The CDR3 spans 13 residues. DNA of the CDR3: TGTGCCAGCAGTTGGGGACAGGCGGGAGAGCAGTACTTC. Translated: CASSWGQAGEQYF.